This TCR beta chain is from a study of cytomegalovirus exposure and HLA in healthy donors. In the PCR, 60 Vbeta and 13 Jbeta primers were used. Sequenced by immunoSEQ multiplex PCR; TCRdb stores in-frame clones only, minus some. The table has fewer than 180,000 clones, about 60% seen once. This receptor was taken from a woman aged 60-70 years in good health and CMV-seropositive. Sequencing input: PBMCs.

The DNA for the CDR3 is TGTGCCAGCAGTTCGGATCAGCCCCAGCATTTT. Translated, it gives CASSSDQPQHF. The V gene is TRBV28, the J gene TRBJ1-5; D is undetermined. The V end lost 4 bases, the J end lost 5 bases, and 3 bases lay between the germline ends. This CDR3 spans 11 amino acids. From germline, CDR1 is MDHEN and CDR2 SYDVKM.